A single sample gave rise to the 17 T cell receptor beta chains below, sequenced in a study of blood T cell repertoires in COVID-19. Some clones are missing from TCRdb's copy, which holds only in-frame ones; the method was immunoSEQ multiplex PCR. Here the sample spans almost 200,000 clones, 86% being singletons. Source material: peripheral blood. These receptors were taken from a woman aged 70-85 years with acute or convalescent COVID-19.

Here the CDR3 reads CASSIRTNPTYNSPLHF. As DNA, the CDR3 is TGTGCCAGCAGCATCAGGACAAACCCAACCTATAATTCACCCCTCCACTTT. J is TRBJ1-6 and V is TRBV7-2; TRBD1 might be the D (5 bases). This CDR3 spans 17 amino acids. Germline V gene lookup returns CDR1 SGHTA and CDR2 FQGNSA. Trimming shortened V by 5 bases and J by 2 bases, and 16 bases separated the two germline ends.

The rearrangement joins TRBV10-1 to TRBJ2-1, with 12 positions matching TRBD2. V shed 3 bases and J 8 bases; nucleotides not matched to a gene: 2. Germline V lookup: CDR1 WNHNN, CDR2 SYGVQD (reference sequence). The CDR3 contains 14 residues. This CDR3 is CASSELAGGHEQFF. DNA for the CDR3: TGCGCCAGCAGTGAACTAGCGGGAGGTCATGAGCAGTTCTTC.

This chain connects TRBV3-1 (or the pseudogene TRBV3-2) to TRBJ2-1; TRBD1 aligns across 9 bases. This CDR3 is built from 14 residues. CDR1 and CDR2 (germline): LGHDT, YNNKEL (reference sequence). V was pared by 4 bases and J by 7 bases, with 5 bases of the junction left unmatched. CDR3 sequence reads: CASSLQGARNEQFF. CDR3 bases: TGTGCCAGCAGCCTACAGGGGGCAAGGAATGAGCAGTTCTTC.

V usage is TRBV6-5 and J usage is TRBJ1-2; 7 bases map to TRBD1. CDR1 and CDR2 (germline): MNHEY, SVGAGI. This CDR3 contains 14 residues. V was pared by 2 bases and J by 4 bases, with 4 bases of the junction left unmatched. CDR3 amino acids: CASSYGTAFYGYTF. The CDR3 nucleotides are TGTGCCAGCAGTTACGGGACAGCTTTCTATGGCTACACCTTC.

The CDR3 region has the DNA TGTGCCAGCAGGGGCTGGGAGACCCAGTACTTC. Translating it yields CASRGWETQYF. The rearrangement uses TRBV12-3 or TRBV12-4 and TRBJ2-5; D remains unclear. This CDR3 contains 11 residues. V shed 6 bases and J shed 5 bases, with 7 bases lying between them.

V usage is TRBV7-9 and J usage is TRBJ1-3; TRBD1 matches 8 bases. Trimming cost V 5 bases and J 10 bases; bases outside gene matches: 7. Looked up from germline, CDR1 is SEHNR and CDR2 is FQNEAQ (reference sequence). The CDR3 runs 13 residues. CDR3: CASSAGQGGTIYF. The CDR3 DNA follows: TGTGCCAGCAGCGCCGGACAGGGCGGGACCATATATTTT.

This clone appeared a single time. The CDR3 coding sequence is TGTGCCAGCAGCTTAGCGCCTCAGGGGAACACTGAAGCTTTCTTT. This gives the protein CASSLAPQGNTEAFF. The V gene is TRBV11-1, the J gene TRBJ1-1; D perhaps matches TRBD1 (5 bases). This CDR3 contains 15 residues. The V gene's germline CDR1 is SGHAT and CDR2 FQDESV (reference sequence). Trimming left V 0 bases short and J 1 base short, with 9 bases between.

This CDR3 reads CASSTGQGNSPLHF. The CDR3 region has the DNA TGTGCCAGCAGCACGGGACAGGGAAATTCACCCCTCCACTTT. The chain is built from TRBV5-6 and TRBJ1-6; 9 bases are a match to TRBD1. The CDR3 has 14 residues. Germline CDR1 and CDR2: SGHDT and YYEEEE. Trimming at V came to 4 bases and at J to 7 bases, leaving 3 bases not matched to a gene.

This clone was counted a single time. The V gene is TRBV2, the J gene TRBJ2-3, with D perhaps TRBD2 (5 bases). V gave up 4 bases and J gave up 2 bases, with 13 bases separating them. From germline, CDR1 is SNHLY and CDR2 FYNNEI. CDR3 length equals 15 residues. The CDR3 sequence: CASSGPRTLTDTQYF. The CDR3, as DNA: TGTGCCAGCAGTGGTCCCCGGACTCTCACAGATACGCAGTATTTT.

J is TRBJ1-3 and V is TRBV19; possible D gene TRBD1, 6 bases. V was shortened by 3 bases and J by 6 bases, with 27 bases between the two germline ends. The CDR3 extends over 19 amino acids. CDR1 is LNHDA, CDR2 SQIVND, per germline (reference sequence). CDR3 amino acids: CASSIFGRGGSSSENTIYF. The CDR3 DNA sequence: TGTGCCAGTAGTATTTTCGGCAGGGGTGGCAGTAGCTCGGAAAACACCATATATTTT.

V is TRBV5-1 and J is TRBJ2-5, with D tentatively TRBD2 (6 bases). V lost 2 bases, J lost 7 bases, and 15 bases lay in between. Per germline, CDR1 SGHRS and CDR2 YFSETQ. The CDR3 extends over 14 amino acids. CDR3 region: CASSLAPDSGTQYF. The CDR3 region has the DNA TGCGCCAGCAGCTTAGCCCCAGATAGCGGGACCCAGTACTTC.

The chain has TRBV27 and TRBJ1-6, with 8 bases fitting TRBD1. The CDR3 sequence is 17 residues long. With V trimmed by 6 bases and J by 2 bases, 9 bases remained unmatched. CDR1 is MNHEY, CDR2 SMNVEV, per germline (reference sequence). The CDR3 region is CASSLGQGGTYNSPLHF. DNA of the CDR3: TGTGCCAGCAGCCTTGGACAGGGAGGAACCTATAATTCACCCCTCCACTTT.

This chain joins TRBV3-1 (or the pseudogene TRBV3-2) and TRBJ1-2; 9 nucleotides line up with TRBD1. CDR1 is LGHDT, CDR2 YNNKEL, per germline (reference sequence). The CDR3 runs 14 residues. Unmatched junction bases numbered 5, after V lost 1 base and J lost 8 bases. The CDR3 bases are TGTGCCAGCAGCCAAGGGGGACAGGGTTACGGCTACACCTTC. Protein sequence: CASSQGGQGYGYTF.

The rearrangement links TRBV19 to TRBJ1-5; D call uncertain. Germline V gene sequence: CDR1 LNHDA, CDR2 SQIVND (reference sequence). Trimming removed 8 bases from V and 9 bases from J, with 14 bases in between. The CDR3 runs to 12 residues. The CDR3, as DNA: TGTGCCAGTGGCCCCACCCAATGGCCCCAGCATTTT. Translation: CASGPTQWPQHF.

This clone showed up just once. This chain uses TRBV5-4 with TRBJ1-2; tentatively, D is TRBD1 (6 bases). CDR1 is SGHNT, CDR2 YYREEE, per germline (reference sequence). V was shortened by 4 bases and J by 2 bases, with 15 bases between the two germline ends. The CDR3 loop spans 15 amino acids. The CDR3 here is CASSVSTGQNYGYTF. CDR3 coding DNA: TGTGCCAGCAGCGTTTCCACAGGGCAGAACTATGGCTACACCTTC. Full variable domain (missing parts from reference TRBV5-4 and TRBJ1-2): ETGVTQSPTHLIKTRGQQVTLRCSSQSGHNTVSWYQQALGQGPQFIFQYYREEENGRGNFPPRFSGLQFPNYSSELNVNALELDDSALYLCASSVSTGQNYGYTFGSGTRLTVV.

This sequence joins TRBV4-2 and TRBJ2-1, with 11 positions matching TRBD2. V lost 4 bases to trimming and J lost 5 bases; unmatched junction nucleotides: 22. The CDR3 sequence is 21 residues long. Per the germline V gene, CDR1 is LGHNA and CDR2 is YNFKEQ. CDR3 protein: CASSLFPPSIAGGTMDNEQFF. The CDR3 DNA reads TGTGCCAGCAGCCTTTTTCCCCCCTCTATAGCGGGAGGGACAATGGACAATGAGCAGTTCTTC.

The J gene is TRBJ1-1, the V gene TRBV15; D call uncertain. This CDR3 spans 14 amino acids. V lost 3 bases, J lost 0 bases, and 8 bases lay in between. The germline V gene has CDR1 LNHNV and CDR2 YYDKDF (reference sequence). The CDR3 nucleotides are TGTGCCACCAGCAGCCCCGGGGTGAACACTGAAGCTTTCTTT. Translating it yields CATSSPGVNTEAFF.